This passage covers 20 T cell receptor beta chains from one sample sequenced in a study of T-cell memory formation after mild COVID-19. MiXCR, run by TCRdb on the 5' RACE reads, gives a single entry per CDR3 protein. The sample comprises around 200,000 distinct CDR3 sequences, about 10% of which are singletons, and 2.5% to 3.5% rests with the top ten. The sample was PBMCs or a T cell subset sorted from them (not recorded which). All receptors come from a young man who had mild COVID-19 (a few samples of this study predate the infection). Cell type and time point are not known.

V usage is TRBV7-6 and J usage is TRBJ2-3; no clear D gene. V was pared by 0 bases and J by 4 bases, with 5 bases between. Germline V gene lookup returns CDR1 SGHVS and CDR2 FNYEAQ. The CDR3 runs 13 residues. This CDR3 reads CASSLAKADTQYF. The DNA of the CDR3 is TGTGCCAGCAGCTTAGCGAAGGCAGATACGCAGTATTTT.

J is TRBJ2-1 and V is TRBV7-2; D is perhaps TRBD1 or TRBD2 (6 bases each). The CDR3 is made up of 17 amino acids. Trimming cost V 2 bases and J 9 bases, with 23 bases left between them. CDR1 and CDR2 (germline): SGHTA, FQGNSA. CDR3 loop: CASSLRGPGQGGREQFF. The CDR3 region has the DNA TGTGCCAGCAGCTTACGGGGGCCTGGGCAGGGTGGTCGTGAGCAGTTCTTC.

This clonotype turned up a few times. The gene calls are TRBV20-1 and TRBJ1-2, with 8 bases matching TRBD1. The V segment lost 4 bases and the J segment 8 bases; nucleotides outside the gene matches: 3. The CDR3 is 11 amino acids. The germline V gene encodes CDR1 DFQATT and CDR2 SNEGSKA (reference sequence). For the CDR3, the DNA is TGCAGTGCTAAGACAGGGGTAGGCTACACCTTC. Its protein is CSAKTGVGYTF.

This clonotype was recorded once. The rearrangement links TRBV11-2 to TRBJ2-1; maybe TRBD1 (6 bases). V lost 3 bases to trimming and J lost 7 bases, with 10 bases between them. The CDR3 loop spans 13 amino acids. From germline, CDR1 is SGHAT and CDR2 FQNNGV. The CDR3 bases are TGTGCCAGCAGCTTTGGACAGCCGAATGAGCAGTTCTTC. It yields the protein CASSFGQPNEQFF.

This clonotype was counted a few times. The J gene is TRBJ2-5, the V gene TRBV6-2 or TRBV6-3, with D unresolved. The CDR3 covers 13 residues. Between the trimmed V and J ends, which lost 7 bases and 0 bases, there was a span of 9 bases. Germline CDR1 reads MNHEY; CDR2 reads SVGEGT. Here the CDR3 DNA reads TGTGCCAGCAAATCGTCGGACCAAGAGACCCAGTACTTC. Its protein product is CASKSSDQETQYF.

This clonotype was picked up a small number of times. The chain recombines TRBV18 with TRBJ1-1; 7 nucleotides agree with TRBD1. This CDR3 is 17 amino acids long. The V segment lost 5 bases and the J segment 0 bases; nucleotides outside the gene matches: 12. Looked up from germline, CDR1 is KGHSH and CDR2 is LQKENI. The CDR3 reads CASSGLGTAGLNTEAFF. CDR3 coding DNA: TGTGCCAGCTCAGGCCTCGGGACAGCGGGTTTGAACACTGAAGCTTTCTTT.

The table lists this clonotype with a few counts. This sequence joins TRBV12-3 or TRBV12-4 and TRBJ2-3; possibly TRBD2 for D (7 bases). With 6 bases removed from V and 3 bases from J, the gap between germline ends came to 16 bases. The CDR3 is made up of 15 amino acids. The chain's CDR3 is CASRGRRGLTDTQYF. In nucleotides, the CDR3 is TGTGCCAGCAGGGGTAGGCGGGGGCTTACAGATACGCAGTATTTT.

The chain combines TRBV7-2 with TRBJ1-5; D possibly corresponds to TRBD1 (5 bases). The CDR3 is 14 residues long. With 4 bases removed from V and 9 bases from J, the gap between germline ends came to 16 bases. Germline V gene sequence: CDR1 SGHTA, CDR2 FQGNSA. DNA for the CDR3: TGTGCCAGCAGCTCCTTGGGGGGGGGACGGCCCCAGCATTTT. Translated: CASSSLGGGRPQHF.

This clonotype has more than one count but fewer than ten. V and J are TRBV25-1 and TRBJ1-1, with D hard to call. CDR3 length: 14 amino acids. V lost 7 bases and J 2 bases, leaving 14 bases between the germline ends. CDR1 is MGHDK, CDR2 SYGVNS, per germline. The CDR3 here is CASTPPGGNTEAFF. CDR3 DNA sequence: TGTGCCAGCACCCCCCCGGGAGGAAACACTGAAGCTTTCTTT.

This clonotype was found a few times. The chain links TRBV5-1 to TRBJ2-1, with D uncertain. CDR1 is SGHRS, CDR2 YFSETQ, per germline. V lost 2 bases to trimming and J lost 0 bases, with 9 bases between them. This CDR3 is built from 15 residues. CDR3 in amino acids: CASSLRISSYNEQFF. The CDR3 nucleotides read TGCGCCAGCAGCTTAAGGATTAGCTCCTACAATGAGCAGTTCTTC.

This clonotype was counted between two and nine times. CDR3 in amino acids: CSPLHGTTDTQYF. DNA of the CDR3: TGCAGCCCCCTCCACGGGACTACAGATACGCAGTATTTT. The chain couples TRBV20-1 to TRBJ2-3; D may be TRBD2 (6 bases). This CDR3 has 13 amino acids. Germline loops: CDR1 DFQATT, CDR2 SNEGSKA (reference sequence).

The chain joins TRBV5-1 to TRBJ2-5; no reliable D call. V lost 8 bases and J lost 4, with 9 bases in between. Germline CDR1 is SGHRS and CDR2 is YFSETQ. The CDR3 covers 11 residues. CDR3 protein: CASTNLETQYF. The CDR3 nucleotides read TGCGCCAGTACAAATTTAGAGACCCAGTACTTC.

This clonotype occurred once. The rearrangement joins TRBV3-1 to TRBJ2-3; 8 positions match TRBD2. CDR3 size: 17 residues. J lost 2 bases, V lost 4 bases, and 11 bases had no gene match. Looked up from germline, CDR1 is LGHDT and CDR2 is YNNKEL (reference sequence). The CDR3 region has the DNA TGTGCCAGCAGCCTTTATGTCACTAGCGGCCTCACAGATACGCAGTATTTT. Amino acids: CASSLYVTSGLTDTQYF.

The table lists this clonotype with a few counts. The chain employs TRBV9 and TRBJ2-1; D is tentatively TRBD1 or TRBD2 (6 bases each). Germline CDR1 reads SGDLS; CDR2 reads YYNGEE. The CDR3 is 14 residues long. Deletions cut 0 bases from V and 9 bases from J, with 13 bases between. In nucleotides, the CDR3 is TGTGCCAGCAGCGTAGATCCGGGGGCCGGTGAGCAGTTCTTC. This encodes CASSVDPGAGEQFF.

The chain links TRBV7-9 to TRBJ2-5; D is uncertain. From germline, CDR1 is SEHNR and CDR2 FQNEAQ (reference sequence). This CDR3 is 17 amino acids long. The ends were cut back, 5 bases at V and 2 bases at J, with 21 bases in the middle. In DNA form, the CDR3 reads TGTGCCAGCAGCCCGATCAGATCAGGCATAACTCAAGAGACCCAGTACTTC. The encoded protein is CASSPIRSGITQETQYF.

The sample holds many counts of this clonotype. The V and J genes are TRBV7-3 and TRBJ2-1, with 7 bases that match TRBD2. The CDR3 loop spans 14 amino acids. Trimming cost V 3 bases and J 9 bases; bases outside gene matches: 8. Germline loops: CDR1 SGHTA, CDR2 FQGTGA. CDR3 amino acids: CASSFSSGVGEQFF. The DNA for the CDR3 is TGTGCCAGCAGCTTCTCTAGCGGTGTGGGTGAGCAGTTCTTC.

Ten or more counts support this clonotype. The CDR3 sequence is CASAAGNYEQYF. CDR3 in DNA: TGCGCCAGCGCAGCAGGGAATTACGAGCAGTACTTC. The chain carries TRBV5-1 and TRBJ2-7; D possibly corresponds to TRBD1 (5 bases). CDR1 and CDR2 (germline): SGHRS, YFSETQ. Trimming took 7 bases from V and 4 from J, leaving 12 bases between them. CDR3 length: 12 residues.

The sample holds many counts of this clonotype. The gene calls are TRBV12-3 or TRBV12-4 and TRBJ1-1, with unresolved D. The CDR3 consists of 16 residues. Trimming took off 6 bases at V and 7 bases at J, with 24 bases between the two ends. CDR3 nucleotide sequence: TGTGCCAGCAGGGTCCTGGTTACCATTGAGGGAAATGAAGCTTTCTTT. Translated, it gives CASRVLVTIEGNEAFF.

The genes are TRBV27 and TRBJ2-5; D may be TRBD1 (5 bases). CDR1 MNHEY and CDR2 SMNVEV come from the germline V gene (reference sequence). Trimming pared 6 bases from V and 3 bases from J, leaving 11 bases between. The CDR3 has 13 residues. The chain's CDR3 is CASSDTGKETQYF. The DNA for the CDR3 is TGTGCCAGCAGCGACACAGGAAAAGAGACCCAGTACTTC.

In its sample, this clonotype was seen many times. The rearrangement uses TRBV7-2 and TRBJ2-5, with TRBD1 matching 9 bases. J lost 1 base, V lost 3 bases, and 6 bases had no gene match. The germline gives CDR1 SGHTA, CDR2 FQGNSA. The length of the CDR3 is 16 residues. The DNA of the CDR3 is TGTGCCAGCAGCTTTTTGGGGACAGGGTCCCAAGAGACCCAGTACTTC. Its translation is CASSFLGTGSQETQYF.